The clone carrying this T cell receptor (beta chain) has ten or more counts. Its antigen is not identified. The CDR3 sequence is 12 residues long. In germline, CDR1 is DFQATT, CDR2 SNEGSKA (reference sequence). The ends were cut back, 4 bases at V and 5 bases at J, with 11 bases in the middle. Time point denoted: sample taken at primary tumor resection. This sample stems from a study of spatial heterogeneity in lung cancer. Study findings and constraints: Mutation tallies in tumors tracked expanded intratumoral alpha and beta TCR counts.

TCRdb independently ran MiXCR on the 5' RACE reads; one entry per CDR3 protein. The sample lists about 28,000 distinct CDR3 sequences, about 7% seen once, with approximately 24% in the top ten. This TCR derives from a male donor with early-stage non-small cell lung cancer. The source material was lung tumor tissue, sampled at surgery. The chain links TRBV20-1 to TRBJ2-5; D is ambiguous. The CDR3 DNA sequence: TGCAGTGCTATAGTGGTGGGGGAGACCCAGTACTTC. Its translation: CSAIVVGETQYF.